The 31 T cell receptor beta chains given below trace back to one sample, sequenced in a study of cytomegalovirus exposure and HLA in healthy donors. TCRdb's table, derived via immunoSEQ multiplex PCR, lists solely in-frame clones and lacks some. The sample shows over 150,000 clones, about 95% of them seen only once. Sequenced: PBMCs. Receptors were obtained from a woman between 18 and 30 years old in good health and CMV-seronegative.

The chain couples TRBV5-1 to TRBJ2-7; D possibly corresponds to TRBD2 (7 bases). Trimming pared 6 bases from V and 4 bases from J, leaving 17 bases between. This CDR3 has 14 amino acids. The germline CDR1 and CDR2 sequences are SGHRS and YFSETQ. CDR3 DNA sequence: TGCGCCAGCACCCCCGAGGGGGGGGCGTACGAGCAGTACTTC. The encoded protein is CASTPEGGAYEQYF.

The chain uses TRBV2 and TRBJ2-7; D is unresolved. This CDR3 has 12 residues. Trimming pared 4 bases from V and 3 bases from J, leaving 7 bases between. The germline gives CDR1 SNHLY, CDR2 FYNNEI. The CDR3: CASSGTIYEQYF. CDR3 nucleotide sequence: TGTGCCAGCAGTGGAACTATCTACGAGCAGTACTTC.

This chain links TRBV4-2 with TRBJ1-2, with TRBD1 matching 7 bases. Germline V gene lookup returns CDR1 LGHNA and CDR2 YNFKEQ. This CDR3 region has 15 residues. With 4 bases clipped from V and 2 bases from J, the junction kept 7 bases outside the gene matches. The CDR3 loop reads CASSPGTDKNYGYTF. In DNA form, the CDR3 reads TGTGCCAGCAGCCCCGGGACAGACAAAAACTATGGCTACACCTTC.

The chain is built from TRBV9 and TRBJ2-1, with a tentative D call TRBD2 (6 bases). CDR3 length: 15 residues. Trimming shortened V by 1 base and J by 3 bases, and 11 bases separated the two germline ends. CDR1 and CDR2 (germline): SGDLS, YYNGEE. In DNA, the CDR3 is TGTGCCAGCAGCGTACTCGGGACTTACTACAATGAGCAGTTCTTC. Translation: CASSVLGTYYNEQFF.

This chain links TRBV6-5 with TRBJ2-5, with D perhaps matching TRBD1 (5 bases). The CDR3 length is 15 residues. The V and J ends lost 5 bases and 3 bases respectively, with 16 bases between them. CDR1 MNHEY and CDR2 SVGAGI come from the germline V gene. The CDR3 reads CASSTWGRGEETQYF. The CDR3 coding sequence is TGTGCCAGCAGTACTTGGGGCCGTGGGGAAGAGACCCAGTACTTC.

The rearrangement links TRBV29-1 to TRBJ1-2, with TRBD1 identical over 7 bases. V lost 8 bases, J lost 6 bases, and 12 bases stayed unmatched. Germline values: CDR1 SQVTM, CDR2 ANQGSEA. There are 13 residues in the CDR3. In DNA form, the CDR3 reads TGCAGCTTAATAGACAGGGCTGGCGATGGCTACACCTTC. This sequence encodes CSLIDRAGDGYTF.

The rearrangement joins TRBV7-6 to TRBJ1-2; possible D gene TRBD1, 6 bases. Trimming pared 4 bases from V and 4 bases from J, leaving 19 bases between. Germline-derived CDR1 and CDR2 are SGHVS and FNYEAQ. CDR3 size: 16 residues. The CDR3 coding sequence is TGTGCCAGCAGCTCCGCCGAGTCCAGGGACATCTATGGCTACACCTTC. It codes for CASSSAESRDIYGYTF.

The chain is built from TRBV5-6 and TRBJ2-5, with D maybe TRBD2 (7 bases). CDR3 length: 16 amino acids. The V gene lost 6 bases and the J gene lost 2 bases, with 20 bases spanning the gap. Germline V gene sequence: CDR1 SGHDT, CDR2 YYEEEE. CDR3 DNA sequence: TGTGCCAGCACCGGGGGCCAAGCGGGGTCACAAGAGACCCAGTACTTC. Protein: CASTGGQAGSQETQYF.

This clone is a singleton in its sample. The V and J genes are TRBV30 and TRBJ1-3; 7 nucleotides align to TRBD1. The junction had 4 bases not matched to a gene; V was cut back by 8 bases and J by 0 bases. The CDR3 has 13 residues. Germline V gene lookup returns CDR1 GTSNPN and CDR2 SVGIG (reference sequence). CDR3 sequence reads: CAGDSYSGNTIYF. The CDR3 DNA sequence: TGTGCCGGGGACAGCTACTCTGGAAACACCATATATTTT.

This chain connects TRBV19 to TRBJ2-1; 7 bases agree with TRBD2. The CDR3 consists of 14 residues. V trimming: 3 bases; J trimming: 9 bases; junction bases outside the gene matches: 8. CDR1 and CDR2 (germline): LNHDA, SQIVND (reference sequence). The CDR3 is CASSIGSAGSEQFF. CDR3 bases: TGTGCCAGTAGTATCGGGTCAGCGGGGTCTGAGCAGTTCTTC.

This sequence joins TRBV7-9 and TRBJ1-4; D remains ambiguous. Germline V CDR1 and CDR2: SEHNR, FQNEAQ (reference sequence). The CDR3 loop spans 14 amino acids. V was trimmed by 2 bases and J by 7 bases, leaving 11 bases between them. Here the CDR3 reads CASSLTQAGEKLFF. The DNA of the CDR3 is TGTGCCAGCAGCTTAACGCAGGCAGGTGAAAAACTGTTTTTT.

The chain links TRBV11-3 to TRBJ2-5, with TRBD2 matching over 7 bases. J gave up 4 bases and V 5 bases, and 4 bases lay outside the gene matches. The CDR3 runs 13 residues. Germline loops: CDR1 SGHNT, CDR2 YENEEA. Here the CDR3 DNA reads TGTGCCAGCAGCCTCAGCGGGGTAGAGACCCAGTACTTC. Translated: CASSLSGVETQYF.

The V and J genes are TRBV7-8 and TRBJ2-1, with TRBD2 identical over 8 bases. The CDR3 length is 15 residues. Germline loops: CDR1 SGHVS, CDR2 FQNEAQ. V lost 1 base to trimming and J lost 8 bases; unmatched junction nucleotides: 7. The CDR3 DNA reads TGTGCCAGCAGCTTAGAGGGACTAGTGTTCTATGAGCAGTTCTTC. It is translated as CASSLEGLVFYEQFF. Full variable domain (outside the CDR3, taken from reference TRBV7-8 and TRBJ2-1): GAGVSQSPRYKVAKRGQDVALRCDPISGHVSLFWYQQALGQGPEFLTYFQNEAQLDKSGLPSDRFFAERPEGSVSTLKIQRTQQEDSAVYLCASSLEGLVFYEQFFGPGTRLTVL.

The J gene is TRBJ1-1, the V gene TRBV5-8; 11 nucleotides agree with TRBD1. Germline V gives CDR1 SGHTS, CDR2 YDEGEE. The V gene end was trimmed by 0 bases and the J gene end by 4 bases; junction bases not matched to a gene: 2. The CDR3 is 15 residues long. The CDR3 protein is CASSLAGTGGTEAFF. The CDR3 nucleotides read TGTGCCAGCAGCTTGGCTGGGACAGGGGGCACTGAAGCTTTCTTT.

V gene TRBV30 combines with J gene TRBJ1-5; TRBD1 aligns across 10 bases. The length of the CDR3 is 15 residues. The ends lost 0 bases at V and 4 bases at J; junction bases unmatched: 3. Per germline, CDR1 GTSNPN and CDR2 SVGIG (reference sequence). The CDR3 region is CAWSVGTGANQPQHF. As DNA, the CDR3 is TGTGCCTGGAGTGTCGGGACAGGGGCAAATCAGCCCCAGCATTTT.

This sequence joins TRBV14 and TRBJ1-1; D remains ambiguous. Germline values: CDR1 SGHDN, CDR2 FVKESK. The V end was cut by 0 bases, the J end by 5 bases, with 7 bases between. There are 13 residues in the CDR3. In nucleotides, the CDR3 is TGTGCCAGCAGCCAAGATCTTGAGACTGAAGCTTTCTTT. It translates to CASSQDLETEAFF.

The chain carries TRBV14 and TRBJ2-1; TRBD1 aligns across 7 bases. Germline V CDR1 and CDR2: SGHDN, FVKESK. The CDR3 consists of 14 residues. The junction had 6 bases not matched to a gene; V was cut back by 6 bases and J by 4 bases. The CDR3 coding sequence is TGTGCCAGCAGTCCCGGGACAGCTTACAATGAGCAGTTCTTC. Its protein product is CASSPGTAYNEQFF.

The rearrangement uses TRBV4-3 and TRBJ2-2; TRBD2 agrees at 15 bases. Looked up from germline, CDR1 is LGHNA and CDR2 is YSLEER. The J segment lost 6 bases and the V segment lost 5 bases, leaving 10 bases of the junction unmatched. The CDR3 totals 18 residues. This CDR3 is CASSSRTSGGGPPGELFF. The CDR3 region has the DNA TGCGCCAGCAGCTCCCGGACTAGCGGGGGGGGTCCACCCGGGGAGCTGTTTTTT.

The chain joins TRBV9 to TRBJ1-4, with D perhaps matching TRBD1 (5 bases). V lost 3 bases to trimming and J lost 0 bases, with 9 bases between them. The CDR3 has 15 residues. Germline V CDR1 and CDR2: SGDLS, YYNGEE. This chain's CDR3 is CASSADRATNEKLFF. The DNA for the CDR3 is TGTGCCAGCAGCGCCGACAGAGCAACTAATGAAAAACTGTTTTTT. Full variable domain (rest looked up from reference TRBV9 and TRBJ1-4): DSGVTQTPKHLITATGQRVTLRCSPRSGDLSVYWYQQSLDQGLQFLIQYYNGEERAKGNILERFSAQQFPDLHSELNLSSLELGDSALYFCASSADRATNEKLFFGSGTQLSVL.

The chain has TRBV7-2 and TRBJ2-1, with 8 positions matching TRBD2. The CDR3 sequence is 13 residues long. In germline, CDR1 is SGHTA, CDR2 FQGNSA. With V trimmed by 1 base and J by 13 bases, 6 bases remained unmatched. CDR3 loop: CASSLVKLADQFF. The CDR3 nucleotides are TGTGCCAGCAGCTTAGTAAAACTAGCGGATCAGTTCTTC.

The J gene is TRBJ2-7, the V gene TRBV6-5; 11 nucleotides match TRBD2. This CDR3 spans 16 amino acids. CDR1 is MNHEY, CDR2 SVGAGI, per germline. V lost 0 bases to trimming and J lost 3 bases; unmatched junction nucleotides: 4. Here the CDR3 DNA reads TGTGCCAGCAGTTACTCGGCTAGCGGGGGGCTCTACGAGCAGTACTTC. It codes for CASSYSASGGLYEQYF.

This sequence joins TRBV4-2 and TRBJ2-7; 9 bases match TRBD2. Trimming removed 4 bases from V and 5 bases from J; junction bases left unmatched: 15. The CDR3 covers 17 residues. Germline V gives CDR1 LGHNA, CDR2 YNFKEQ. CDR3 sequence (DNA): TGTGCCAGCAGCCCAGGACTAGCGACTGAGCGGGTGGACGAGCAGTACTTC. Residues: CASSPGLATERVDEQYF.

This clone was counted once. The rearrangement joins TRBV19 to TRBJ1-5; TRBD1 agrees at 7 bases. The CDR3 runs 13 residues. V was clipped by 9 bases and J by 7 bases; unmatched bases: 9. Germline V gene data show CDR1 as LNHDA and CDR2 as SQIVND (reference sequence). This CDR3 reads CASSRQGPQPQHF. The CDR3 nucleotides are TGTGCCAGCTCCAGACAGGGCCCCCAGCCCCAGCATTTT.

The genes are TRBV5-1 and TRBJ2-1; TRBD1 is a possible D gene (5 bases). CDR3 length equals 14 residues. Deletions cut 5 bases from V and 0 bases from J, with 9 bases between. The germline V gene has CDR1 SGHRS and CDR2 YFSETQ. For the CDR3, the DNA is TGCGCCAGCAGTGGGGCGAGCTCCTACAATGAGCAGTTCTTC. Translated: CASSGASSYNEQFF. Drawing the rest from reference TRBV5-1 and TRBJ2-1, the complete variable domain is KAGVTQTPRYLIKTRGQQVTLSCSPISGHRSVSWYQQTPGQGLQFLFEYFSETQRNKGNFPGRFSGRQFSNSRSEMNVSTLELGDSALYLCASSGASSYNEQFFGPGTRLTVL.

This clone showed up just once. V and J are TRBV4-1 and TRBJ2-5; no clear D. Germline V gives CDR1 MGHRA, CDR2 YSYEKL. CDR3 length equals 14 residues. Trimming removed 1 base from V and 4 bases from J, with 10 bases in between. CDR3 nucleotides: TGCGCCAGCAGCCAAGGTTCAGTCCGAGAGACCCAGTACTTC. Its protein product is CASSQGSVRETQYF.

The chain links TRBV5-6 to TRBJ1-2, with D uncertain. The germline V and J ends were trimmed by 0 bases and 0 bases, with 6 bases remaining between them. CDR1 SGHDT and CDR2 YYEEEE come from the germline V gene. There are 14 residues in the CDR3. This chain's CDR3 is CASSLAAANYGYTF. The CDR3 nucleotides read TGTGCCAGCAGCTTGGCCGCGGCTAACTATGGCTACACCTTC.

The genes are TRBV5-1 and TRBJ2-2, with a weak D call TRBD1 (5 bases). V shed 0 bases and J shed 1 base, with 7 bases lying between them. Looked up from germline, CDR1 is SGHRS and CDR2 is YFSETQ. The CDR3 totals 15 residues. CDR3 bases: TGCGCCAGCAGCTTGGAGGGGCAGAACACCGGGGAGCTGTTTTTT. It codes for CASSLEGQNTGELFF.

This clone has a single count. The chain links TRBV7-2 to TRBJ1-3; the D is unclear. Germline V gene data show CDR1 as SGHTA and CDR2 as FQGNSA. The CDR3 totals 13 residues. Trimming removed 4 bases at V and 1 base at J, with 5 bases between. The CDR3 spells CASSSLSGNTIYF. The DNA of the CDR3 is TGTGCCAGCAGCTCCCTATCTGGAAACACCATATATTTT.

The chain joins TRBV30 to TRBJ1-6; 9 bases map to TRBD1. The CDR3 totals 13 residues. Trimming cost V 3 bases and J 9 bases; bases outside gene matches: 3. The germline V gene has CDR1 GTSNPN and CDR2 SVGIG (reference sequence). The CDR3 DNA reads as TGTGCCTGGAGACAGGGGGCCCGTTCACCCCTCCACTTT. Protein sequence: CAWRQGARSPLHF.

The chain is built from TRBV7-3 and TRBJ1-4, with D possibly matching TRBD1 (5 bases). Germline V CDR1 and CDR2: SGHTA, FQGTGA. This CDR3 spans 16 amino acids. With 1 base removed from V and 8 bases from J, the gap between germline ends came to 17 bases. CDR3 region: CASSLKEGRVREKLFF. The CDR3 nucleotides read TGTGCCAGCAGCTTAAAGGAGGGGCGCGTAAGGGAAAAACTGTTTTTT.

This sequence joins TRBV5-6 and TRBJ1-2; possible D gene TRBD1, 5 bases. This CDR3 contains 14 residues. Trimming took off 4 bases at V and 6 bases at J, with 16 bases between the two ends. Looked up from germline, CDR1 is SGHDT and CDR2 is YYEEEE. The CDR3 nucleotides read TGTGCCAGCAGCGGTCTAGGGGAGGTTAATGGCTACACCTTC. The encoded protein is CASSGLGEVNGYTF.